Listed below are T cell receptor beta chains from one sample, sequenced in a study of blood T cell repertoires in COVID-19. Sequenced by immunoSEQ multiplex PCR; TCRdb stores in-frame clones only, minus some. The sample lists 250,000 or so clones; 87% were seen once. Material: PBMCs or T cells enriched from blood (not recorded which). These receptor sequences come from a woman younger than 45 with acute COVID-19. Each CDR3 is given with its conserved first and last residue. Each record gives: clone size, V gene, CDR3 length, J gene, D gene, CDR3 protein, CDR3 DNA. D genes are given only for firm matches. Clone size is not always given. Where it is, it says once, few, many or a class for expanded clones.

-	TRBV5-6	12	TRBJ1-2	TRBD1	CASGGQLYGYTF	TGTGCCAGCGGGGGACAGCTCTATGGCTACACCTTC
-	TRBV7-2	14	TRBJ1-1	TRBD1	CASSSLTGIIEAFF	TGTGCCAGCAGCTCCTTGACAGGGATAATTGAAGCTTTCTTT
-	TRBV4-3	14	TRBJ1-2	-	CASSPLTGMGGYTF	TGCGCCAGCAGCCCCCTGACGGGGATGGGTGGCTACACCTTC
few	TRBV7-9	15	TRBJ1-3	-	CAISNRDLSGNTIYF	TGTGCCATCTCCAACAGGGATCTCTCTGGAAACACCATATATTTT
-	TRBV5-6	11	TRBJ1-2	-	CASSQTIGYTF	TGTGCCAGCAGCCAAACTATTGGCTACACCTTC
-	TRBV5-1	15	TRBJ1-1	-	CASSLEFGGQTEAFF	TGCGCCAGCAGCTTGGAATTCGGGGGGCAAACTGAAGCTTTCTTT
-	TRBV5-1	15	TRBJ1-6	-	CASSLPTGYNSPLHF	TGCGCCAGCAGCTTACCGACGGGCTATAATTCACCCCTCCACTTT
-	TRBV5-6	14	TRBJ2-5	-	CASSLFSWAETQYF	TGTGCCAGCAGCTTGTTTAGTTGGGCCGAGACCCAGTACTTC
-	TRBV3-1/TRBV3-2	15	TRBJ2-1	-	CASSPPGGHYNEQFF	TGTGCCAGCAGCCCCCCCGGGGGGCACTACAATGAGCAGTTCTTC
-	TRBV3-1/TRBV3-2	15	TRBJ1-1	-	CASSRSDNWGTEAFF	TGTGCCAGCAGCCGCTCGGACAATTGGGGAACTGAAGCTTTCTTT
-	TRBV7-8	14	TRBJ1-4	-	CASSLGRGSEKLFF	TGTGCCAGCAGCTTAGGACGGGGGTCTGAAAAACTGTTTTTT
medium-sized	TRBV25-1	14	TRBJ1-2	-	CASSEATGTPGYTF	TGTGCCAGCAGTGAGGCTACAGGGACACCTGGCTACACCTTC
-	TRBV19	14	TRBJ2-3	-	CASSRKGRTDTQYF	TGTGCCAGTAGTAGGAAGGGGAGGACAGATACGCAGTATTTT
-	TRBV12-3/TRBV12-4	12	TRBJ1-5	-	CASSSGNEPQHF	TGTGCCAGCAGTTCCGGGAACGAGCCCCAGCATTTT
few	TRBV30	13	TRBJ1-6	-	CAWSGGGNSPLHF	TGTGCCTGGAGTGGGGGAGGGAATTCACCCCTCCACTTT
-	TRBV19	13	TRBJ2-3	TRBD2	CASRLADTDTQYF	TGTGCCAGCCGACTAGCGGACACAGATACGCAGTATTTT
-	TRBV3-1/TRBV3-2	15	TRBJ1-4	-	CASSHSDRTNEKLFF	TGTGCCAGCAGCCACTCAGACAGGACAAATGAAAAACTGTTTTTT
-	TRBV18	17	TRBJ2-5	TRBD1	CASSPTGTGGGRETQYF	TGTGCCAGCTCACCAACTGGGACAGGGGGAGGTCGTGAGACCCAGTACTTC
-	TRBV11-2	15	TRBJ1-1	-	CASSAQLTGNTEAFF	TGTGCCAGCAGCGCACAGTTAACAGGGAACACTGAAGCTTTCTTT
few	TRBV27	16	TRBJ1-5	TRBD1	CASSPQGAGSNQPQHF	TGTGCCAGCAGTCCTCAGGGGGCTGGTAGCAATCAGCCCCAGCATTTT
-	TRBV13	15	TRBJ1-5	-	CASSLGGLPRQPQHF	TGTGCCAGCAGCTTAGGTGGGCTTCCTCGGCAGCCCCAGCATTTT
few	TRBV7-8	14	TRBJ1-3	-	CASSSQVAGNTIYF	TGTGCCAGCAGCTCCCAGGTGGCTGGAAACACCATATATTTT
-	TRBV12-5	16	TRBJ1-3	TRBD1	CASGPRQGAYGNTIYF	TGTGCTAGTGGGCCCCGACAGGGGGCATATGGAAACACCATATATTTT
-	TRBV5-6	19	TRBJ2-6	TRBD1	CASSLNRDRYFSGANVLTF	TGTGCCAGCAGTCTTAATCGGGACAGGTATTTCTCTGGGGCCAACGTCCTGACTTTC
-	TRBV10-2	14	TRBJ1-5	TRBD1	CASSLTGGRQPQHF	TGCGCCAGCAGTTTGACAGGGGGAAGGCAGCCCCAGCATTTT
once	TRBV5-1	15	TRBJ2-7	TRBD1	CASSSPGQGAYEQYF	TGCGCCAGCAGCTCGCCAGGACAGGGGGCCTACGAGCAGTACTTC
-	TRBV19	15	TRBJ1-1	TRBD1	CASKFGGQGNTEAFF	TGTGCCAGTAAGTTTGGGGGACAGGGGAACACTGAAGCTTTCTTT
-	TRBV4-1	13	TRBJ2-3	-	CASRGHRFVTQYF	TGCGCCAGCAGGGGACATAGGTTTGTTACGCAGTATTTT
-	TRBV7-8	13	TRBJ1-2	-	CASSFRTVNGYTF	TGTGCCAGCAGCTTTCGGACAGTCAATGGCTACACCTTC
-	TRBV5-6	17	TRBJ2-3	TRBD1	CASSLVGTDIVTDTQYF	TGTGCCAGCAGCTTGGTAGGGACAGATATCGTCACAGATACGCAGTATTTT
-	TRBV3-1/TRBV3-2	11	TRBJ2-5	-	CASSRQETQYF	TGTGCCAGCAGCCGGCAGGAGACCCAGTACTTC
once	TRBV5-4	14	TRBJ1-1	-	CASSLTRSLTEAFF	TGTGCCAGCAGCTTGACAAGGAGCCTCACTGAAGCTTTCTTT
-	TRBV5-5	15	TRBJ1-5	-	CASSSLQGSNQPQHF	TGTGCCAGCAGCTCCCTACAGGGAAGCAATCAGCCCCAGCATTTT
-	TRBV7-2	16	TRBJ2-2	-	CASSLRSQTNTGELFF	TGTGCCAGCAGCTTAAGGTCACAGACGAACACCGGGGAGCTGTTTTTT
-	TRBV20-1	14	TRBJ2-7	-	CSASQGGATYEQYF	TGCAGTGCTAGTCAGGGCGGAGCCACCTACGAGCAGTACTTC
-	TRBV2	15	TRBJ1-2	TRBD1	CANLGDDRVGYGYTF	TGTGCCAACTTAGGAGACGACAGGGTCGGCTATGGCTACACCTTC
once	TRBV5-5	11	TRBJ1-2	-	CASSLTHGYTF	TGTGCCAGCAGCCTAACGCATGGCTACACCTTC
-	TRBV25-1	14	TRBJ2-1	-	CASSTRGHINEQFF	TGTGCCAGCTCCACCCGAGGACATATCAATGAGCAGTTCTTC
-	TRBV27	13	TRBJ1-1	-	CASKRERDTEAFF	TGTGCCAGCAAGCGGGAGAGGGACACTGAAGCTTTCTTT
-	TRBV19	15	TRBJ1-1	-	CASSLLGTVSTEAFF	TGTGCCAGTAGTCTCCTAGGGACTGTGAGCACTGAAGCTTTCTTT
-	TRBV19	14	TRBJ1-2	TRBD1	CASSYRDSNYGYTF	TGTGCCAGTAGTTACCGGGACAGTAACTATGGCTACACCTTC
many	TRBV11-2	13	TRBJ2-2	-	CASTEGDTGELFF	TGTGCCAGCACCGAGGGGGACACCGGGGAGCTGTTTTTT
-	TRBV11-2	17	TRBJ1-6	-	CASSIGGQGTYNSPLHF	TGTGCCAGCAGCATAGGTGGGCAGGGGACCTATAATTCACCCCTCCACTTT
-	TRBV13	13	TRBJ1-1	-	CASSLGPGAEAFF	TGTGCCAGCAGCTTAGGCCCAGGGGCTGAAGCTTTCTTT
-	TRBV4-1	17	TRBJ1-4	-	CASSHRSGRYVNEKLFF	TGCGCCAGCAGCCATCGGAGCGGCCGATACGTTAATGAAAAACTGTTTTTT
-	TRBV30	16	TRBJ2-3	TRBD2	CASAWTGAGGADTQYF	TGTGCCTCCGCTTGGACGGGAGCGGGGGGCGCAGATACGCAGTATTTT
-	TRBV5-6	16	TRBJ2-3	TRBD2	CASSLGASGSTDTQYF	TGTGCCAGCAGCTTGGGGGCTAGCGGGAGCACAGATACGCAGTATTTT
-	TRBV7-9	15	TRBJ1-1	TRBD1	CASSKPTGDSTEAFF	TGTGCCAGCAGCAAACCGACAGGGGATAGCACTGAAGCTTTCTTT